One sample yielded the 22 T cell receptor beta chains listed below, sequenced in a study of graft-versus-host responses after intestinal transplantation. TCRdb's copy holds only in-frame clones and misses some; the assay was immunoSEQ multiplex PCR. The sample records around 70,000 clones, around 92% being singletons. For these receptors, no antigen is known. Specimen: unstimulated CD8+ T cells sorted from spleen or lymph node cells, collected before intestinal transplant. These receptor sequences come from a human donor who received an intestinal transplant.

The chain joins TRBV7-9 to TRBJ1-1; the D gene is possibly TRBD1 (6 bases). Trimming shortened V by 5 bases and J by 11 bases, and 15 bases separated the two germline ends. Germline values: CDR1 SEHNR, CDR2 FQNEAQ (reference sequence). The CDR3 loop spans 12 amino acids. DNA for the CDR3: TGTGCCAGCAGCCCCCCGGCGAGGGGGGCTTTCTTT. Its translation is CASSPPARGAFF.

This clone came up a few times. The J gene is TRBJ1-2, the V gene TRBV7-3; the D gene is possibly TRBD1 (5 bases). The germline V gene has CDR1 SGHTA and CDR2 FQGTGA. V lost 6 bases, J lost 2 bases, and 25 bases lay in between. The CDR3 has 18 residues. This chain's CDR3 is CASSSRKNLRRGNYGYTF. Here the CDR3 DNA reads TGTGCCAGCAGTTCACGGAAGAATCTCCGTAGGGGCAACTATGGCTACACCTTC.

This rearrangement joins TRBV29-1 to TRBJ2-5; D may be TRBD2 (5 bases). The CDR3 totals 17 residues. Germline V lookup: CDR1 SQVTM, CDR2 ANQGSEA. CDR3 amino acids: CTATGWHGVGPQETQYF. The CDR3 region has the DNA TGCACCGCCACTGGGTGGCACGGGGTGGGTCCCCAAGAGACCCAGTACTTC.

This sequence joins TRBV2 and TRBJ2-1; no reliable D call. The CDR3 totals 16 residues. Germline V gene sequence: CDR1 SNHLY, CDR2 FYNNEI. V was shortened by 3 bases and J by 0 bases, with 12 bases between the two germline ends. CDR3 sequence: CASSDSYTRSYNEQFF. In DNA form, the CDR3 reads TGTGCCAGCAGTGATTCTTACACCCGCTCCTACAATGAGCAGTTCTTC.

The rearrangement joins TRBV28 to TRBJ1-3; maybe TRBD1 (6 bases). V was pared by 3 bases and J by 4 bases, with 13 bases between. The V gene's germline CDR1 is MDHEN and CDR2 SYDVKM. This CDR3 has 15 amino acids. As DNA, the CDR3 is TGTGCCAGCAGTTTGTACAGGGAAGCCGGAAACACCATATATTTT. Its protein is CASSLYREAGNTIYF. Full variable domain (outside the CDR3, taken from reference TRBV28 and TRBJ1-3): DVKVTQSSRYLVKRTGEKVFLECVQDMDHENMFWYRQDPGLGLRLIYFSYDVKMKEKGDIPEGYSVSREKKERFSLILESASTNQTSMYLCASSLYREAGNTIYFGEGSWLTVV.

The chain employs TRBV4-1 and TRBJ2-1; 7 bases agree with TRBD2. This CDR3 region has 17 residues. V shed 1 base, J shed 3 bases, and the junction held 9 bases outside the gene matches. Germline CDR1 and CDR2: MGHRA and YSYEKL. The CDR3 loop is CASSQVAGESLYNEQFF. In DNA form, the CDR3 reads TGCGCCAGCAGCCAAGTGGCGGGAGAATCTCTCTACAATGAGCAGTTCTTC.

The CDR3 bases are TGTGCCAGCAGCCAAGATCTGACATCTACGCAGTATTTT. It encodes CASSQDLTSTQYF. The V call is TRBV14, the J call TRBJ2-3; D call uncertain. Trimming cost V 0 bases and J 8 bases, with 9 bases left between them. Germline V gene lookup returns CDR1 SGHDN and CDR2 FVKESK. This CDR3 spans 13 amino acids.

The chain carries TRBV5-1 and TRBJ2-2, with unresolved D. Trimming pared 6 bases from V and 2 bases from J, leaving 14 bases between. The CDR3 runs to 15 residues. From germline, CDR1 is SGHRS and CDR2 YFSETQ. CDR3 nucleotide sequence: TGCGCCAGCAACCTCCTAGGCGGTAACACCGGGGAGCTGTTTTTT. It encodes CASNLLGGNTGELFF.

The chain's CDR3 is CAISDSRVYYGYTF. In nucleotides, the CDR3 is TGTGCCATCAGTGATTCCAGGGTTTACTATGGCTACACCTTC. The chain couples TRBV10-3 to TRBJ1-2; tentative D call: TRBD1 (5 bases). The V end lost 3 bases, the J end lost 3 bases, and 11 bases lay between the germline ends. Per germline, CDR1 ENHRY and CDR2 SYGVKD. The CDR3 length is 14 residues.

The chain carries TRBV4-1 and TRBJ2-1; 7 bases map to TRBD2. Looked up from germline, CDR1 is MGHRA and CDR2 is YSYEKL. This CDR3 has 16 amino acids. V dropped 1 base and J dropped 4; count of bases not matched to a gene: 7. CDR3 region: CASSQGTSADYNEQFF. For the CDR3, the DNA is TGCGCCAGCAGCCAAGGTACTAGCGCGGATTACAATGAGCAGTTCTTC.

This chain connects TRBV7-9 to TRBJ2-7; TRBD1 aligns across 11 bases. Germline V gives CDR1 SEHNR, CDR2 FQNEAQ (reference sequence). The CDR3 length is 13 residues. V lost 5 bases, J lost 9 bases, and 6 bases stayed unmatched. CDR3: CASSPGTGGGQYF. The CDR3 DNA sequence: TGTGCCAGCAGCCCAGGGACAGGGGGAGGGCAGTACTTC.

The V and J genes are TRBV28 and TRBJ1-2, with 8 bases aligning to TRBD1. J lost 2 bases, V lost 5 bases, and 10 bases had no gene match. Per germline, CDR1 MDHEN and CDR2 SYDVKM. This CDR3 spans 16 amino acids. CDR3 DNA: TGTGCCAGCAGTCCCTATGACAGGGGACCCAACTATGGCTACACCTTC. Its translation: CASSPYDRGPNYGYTF.

The rearrangement links TRBV15 to TRBJ1-5; D might be TRBD1 (5 bases). The V and J ends lost 0 bases and 2 bases respectively, with 5 bases between them. The CDR3 runs 14 residues. The germline gives CDR1 LNHNV, CDR2 YYDKDF (reference sequence). The CDR3 bases are TGTGCCACCAGCAGAGACAGGGGCAATCAGCCCCAGCATTTT. Protein product: CATSRDRGNQPQHF.

The rearrangement links TRBV4-1 to TRBJ1-3; D gene uncertain. The V gene lost 0 bases and the J gene lost 0 bases, with 15 bases spanning the gap. Germline loops: CDR1 MGHRA, CDR2 YSYEKL. The CDR3 spans 18 residues. The CDR3 DNA reads TGCGCCAGCAGCCAAGAGAACCCCGATTCGAGCTCTGGAAACACCATATATTTT. Its protein is CASSQENPDSSSGNTIYF.

V gene TRBV5-1 combines with J gene TRBJ2-7; D not certain. The V gene lost 1 base and the J gene lost 5 bases, with 7 bases spanning the gap. Per the germline V gene, CDR1 is SGHRS and CDR2 is YFSETQ. The CDR3 runs 12 residues. This CDR3 is CASSLNPDEQYF. The CDR3 coding sequence is TGCGCCAGCAGCTTGAACCCGGACGAGCAGTACTTC.

CDR3: CASSQDRVNTEAFF. The CDR3 nucleotides read TGTGCCAGCAGCCAGGACAGGGTAAACACTGAAGCTTTCTTT. This chain joins TRBV4-2 and TRBJ1-1; TRBD1 aligns across 8 bases. Trimming cost V 3 bases and J 2 bases; bases outside gene matches: 2. Germline V gene sequence: CDR1 LGHNA, CDR2 YNFKEQ. The CDR3 length is 14 residues.

The chain carries TRBV21-1 and TRBJ2-4; no check of the table's D call, TRBD2, against the DNA was made. TRBV21-1 is labeled a pseudogene. The CDR3 runs 16 residues. CDR3 sequence: CASSTCHGEAKNIQYF. For the CDR3, the DNA is TGTGCCAGCAGCACCTGTCATGGGGAGGCCAAAAACATTCAGTACTTC.

The rearrangement links TRBV28 to TRBJ2-7; 11 nucleotides line up with TRBD2. The V segment lost 4 bases and the J segment 5 bases; nucleotides outside the gene matches: 19. Germline values: CDR1 MDHEN, CDR2 SYDVKM. CDR3 length equals 19 residues. This CDR3 is CASSSGLAVRGERPNEQYF. The DNA for the CDR3 is TGTGCCAGCAGTTCGGGACTAGCGGTGAGGGGAGAAAGGCCGAACGAGCAGTACTTC.

The V call is TRBV6-1, the J call TRBJ2-1; D is perhaps TRBD1 (6 bases). In germline, CDR1 is MNHNS, CDR2 SASEGT. Deletions cut 9 bases from V and 7 bases from J, with 10 bases between. The CDR3 runs 11 residues. DNA of the CDR3: TGTGCCAGTCAGAGGGGGAATGAGCAGTTCTTC. Its protein product is CASQRGNEQFF.

The chain carries TRBV18 and TRBJ1-5; D may be TRBD1 (6 bases). V gave up 3 bases and J gave up 5 bases, with 20 bases separating them. Germline V CDR1 and CDR2: KGHSH, LQKENI. This CDR3 contains 17 residues. The CDR3 DNA is TGTGCCAGCTCACCCCCAAGTGGGGGCAGAATCTATCAGCCCCAGCATTTT. Protein: CASSPPSGGRIYQPQHF.

This clone was seen only once. This chain connects TRBV5-5 to TRBJ2-7, with D possibly TRBD2 on 7 matching bases. V lost 4 bases and J 0 bases, leaving 20 bases between the germline ends. Germline CDR1 and CDR2: SGHKS and YYEKEE (reference sequence). The CDR3 spans 17 residues. In DNA form, the CDR3 reads TGTGCCAGCAGCCACCGGAGGGGGGGATCCCTCTCCTACGAGCAGTACTTC. It codes for CASSHRRGGSLSYEQYF.

The genes are TRBV15 and TRBJ1-2, with 11 bases lining up with TRBD1. The CDR3 consists of 15 residues. Trimming at V came to 5 bases and at J to 11 bases, leaving 13 bases not matched to a gene. Germline V lookup: CDR1 LNHNV, CDR2 YYDKDF (reference sequence). The CDR3 reads CATSRTRTGGSQYTF. Written as DNA, the CDR3 is TGTGCCACCAGCCGGACTAGGACAGGGGGCTCTCAGTACACCTTC.